Sequencing of this T cell receptor beta chain was carried out in a study of T cells in Graves' hyperthyroidism and ophthalmopathy. Study-wide background: Peripheral blood samples were taken at initial diagnosis, prior to any treatment. Whole-study results and caveats: Peripheral blood also featured most of the thyroid clonotypes expanded above 0.001.

This clonotype has a count of ten or more. Its cognate antigen is unknown. Amplified TCR beta CDR3 regions derived from RNA transcripts. The HTBI primer set served for first-round RT-PCR of the TCR CDR3. TCRdb itself ran the multiplex PCR reads through MiXCR, one entry per CDR3 protein. Of about 500,000 distinct CDR3 sequences in the sample, roughly a sixth were seen once. The receptor was isolated from a woman aged 25 to 39 with Graves' ophthalmopathy. Sequences were obtained from blood.

The CDR3 reads CASSLVKSGYSPLHF. CDR3 sequence (DNA): TGTGCCAGCAGCTTAGTTAAGAGCGGTTATTCACCCCTCCACTTT. The gene calls are TRBV7-2 and TRBJ1-6; D is undetermined. V lost 1 base and J lost 8, with 12 bases in between. Germline values: CDR1 SGHTA, CDR2 FQGNSA. The CDR3 sequence is 15 residues long.